Listed below are T cell receptor beta chains from one sample, sequenced in a study of monozygotic twins with cystic fibrosis. Method: immunoSEQ multiplex PCR; TCRdb's copy keeps in-frame clones and lacks some. The profile shows tens of thousands of clones, over 80% of them singletons. Sequences were obtained from blood. The receptors were sampled from a boy aged 2 to 10 with cystic fibrosis. CDR3s include the opening cysteine and the closing phenylalanine or tryptophan. D genes are given only for firm matches. A row's size may be missing; if present it is once, few, many or a size class.

D	V	J	size	CDR3	DNA
NA	TRBV7-8	TRBJ1-5	NA	CASSEDRLSNQPQHF	TGTGCCAGCAGCGAAGACAGGTTGAGCAATCAGCCCCAGCATTTT
NA	TRBV18	TRBJ2-7	NA	CASQLALDYEQYF	TGTGCCAGTCAACTAGCCCTGGACTACGAGCAGTACTTC
NA	TRBV5-1	TRBJ1-4	NA	CASSLFFPGANEKLFF	TGCGCCAGCAGCTTGTTTTTCCCAGGAGCTAATGAAAAACTGTTTTTT
NA	TRBV27	TRBJ1-6	NA	CASSLRGFNSPLHF	TGTGCCAGCAGTTTGAGGGGCTTTAATTCACCCCTCCACTTT
NA	TRBV11-3	TRBJ1-1	NA	CASSLGIIPLNTEAFF	TGTGCCAGCAGCTTAGGGATCATCCCCCTGAACACTGAAGCTTTCTTT
TRBD1	TRBV9	TRBJ1-5	NA	CASSTGQGVQPQHF	TGTGCCAGCAGCACCGGACAGGGGGTTCAGCCCCAGCATTTT
TRBD1	TRBV18	TRBJ2-2	NA	CASSYKGGLDTGELFF	TGTGCCAGCTCATATAAAGGGGGCCTTGACACCGGGGAGCTGTTTTTT
TRBD1	TRBV4-3	TRBJ2-1	NA	CASSQDPGQGVHEQFF	TGCGCCAGCAGCCAGGACCCGGGACAGGGGGTGCATGAGCAGTTCTTC
TRBD1	TRBV7-2	TRBJ1-2	NA	CASSPPGTGVYGYTF	TGTGCCAGCAGCCCACCCGGGACAGGGGTGTATGGCTACACCTTC
TRBD2	TRBV4-2	TRBJ2-7	NA	CASSQDQMAAGGNKPLYF	TGTGCCAGCAGCCAAGATCAGATGGCAGCGGGGGGGAACAAGCCGCTGTACTTC
NA	TRBV2	TRBJ1-1	NA	CASSYYREAEAFF	TGTGCCAGCAGCTACTACAGGGAGGCTGAAGCTTTCTTT
TRBD1	TRBV15	TRBJ2-1	NA	CATSRGGRDRASYNEQFF	TGTGCCACCAGCAGAGGCGGCCGGGACAGGGCTTCCTACAATGAGCAGTTCTTC
TRBD1	TRBV29-1	TRBJ2-1	once	CSVKTGAKTFF	TGCAGCGTCAAGACAGGGGCCAAAACGTTCTTC
TRBD2	TRBV25-1	TRBJ2-3	NA	CASTRGSGGSTDTQYF	TGTGCCAGCACTAGGGGTAGCGGGGGTAGCACAGATACGCAGTATTTT
TRBD1	TRBV2	TRBJ1-1	NA	CASSVDRLRWVNTEAFF	TGTGCCAGCAGTGTGGACAGGCTGCGGTGGGTGAACACTGAAGCTTTCTTT
TRBD1	TRBV6-1	TRBJ1-4	NA	CASLPGQANEKLFF	TGTGCCAGCCTTCCGGGACAGGCTAATGAAAAACTGTTTTTT
TRBD2	TRBV5-4	TRBJ2-7	NA	CASSYPGLAGATYEQYF	TGTGCCAGCAGCTACCCGGGACTAGCGGGGGCAACCTACGAGCAGTACTTC
TRBD1	TRBV7-2	TRBJ1-2	once	CASSPRQGAYGYTF	TGTGCCAGCAGCCCCCGACAGGGGGCCTATGGCTACACCTTC
TRBD1	TRBV7-9	TRBJ1-6	NA	CASSPWQGGGNSPLHF	TGTGCCAGCAGCCCGTGGCAGGGGGGAGGTAATTCACCCCTCCACTTT
NA	TRBV11-3	TRBJ2-7	once	CASSLAGVSYEQYF	TGTGCCAGCAGCTTAGCAGGGGTATCCTACGAGCAGTACTTC
NA	TRBV27	TRBJ2-7	NA	CASSLSHRDVLHEQYF	TGTGCCAGCAGTTTATCACACAGGGATGTTTTGCACGAGCAGTACTTC